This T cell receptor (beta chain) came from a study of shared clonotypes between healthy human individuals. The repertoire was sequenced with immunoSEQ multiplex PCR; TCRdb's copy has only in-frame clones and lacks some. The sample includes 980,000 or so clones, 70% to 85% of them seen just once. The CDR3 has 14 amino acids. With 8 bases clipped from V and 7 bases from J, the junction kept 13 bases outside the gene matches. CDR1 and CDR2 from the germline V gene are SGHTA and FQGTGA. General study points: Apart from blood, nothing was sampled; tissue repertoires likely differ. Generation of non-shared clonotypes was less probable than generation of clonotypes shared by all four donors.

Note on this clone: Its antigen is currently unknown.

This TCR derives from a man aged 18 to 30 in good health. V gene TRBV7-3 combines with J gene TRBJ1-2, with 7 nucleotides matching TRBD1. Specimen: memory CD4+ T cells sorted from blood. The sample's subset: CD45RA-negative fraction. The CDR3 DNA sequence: TGTGCCAGCGGGCCGGGACAGTACTTCCTTGGCTACACCTTC. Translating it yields CASGPGQYFLGYTF.